The present entry profiles one T cell receptor (beta chain) with its context. The data were obtained in a study of blood T cell repertoires in COVID-19. Study summary: Italy, Spain and the United States were the sources of the convalescent and acute COVID-19 samples.

Repertoires were generated with immunoSEQ multiplex PCR, while TCRdb's copy carries only in-frame clones and drops some. The sample lists about 440,000 clones, roughly 91% occurring once. Clinical history as reported by participants underpinned cohort assignment. The CDR3 consists of 13 residues. Between the trimmed V and J ends, which lost 3 bases and 5 bases, there was a span of 10 bases. Germline-derived CDR1 and CDR2 are PRHDT and FYEKMQ (reference sequence). The chain recombines TRBV13 with TRBJ1-2; D is unclear. Sequenced sample: PBMCs or T cells enriched from blood (not recorded which). The TCR comes from a man between 18 and 35 years old who had recovered from COVID-19. The CDR3 DNA follows: TGTGCCAGCAGCTTTTCAGGCCTATATGGCTACACCTTC. Protein product: CASSFSGLYGYTF. The whole variable domain, remainder taken from reference TRBV13 and TRBJ1-2, is AAGVIQSPRHLIKEKRETATLKCYPIPRHDTVYWYQQGPGQDPQFLISFYEKMQSDKGSIPDRFSAQQFSDYHSELNMSSLELGDSALYFCASSFSGLYGYTFGSGTRLTVV.